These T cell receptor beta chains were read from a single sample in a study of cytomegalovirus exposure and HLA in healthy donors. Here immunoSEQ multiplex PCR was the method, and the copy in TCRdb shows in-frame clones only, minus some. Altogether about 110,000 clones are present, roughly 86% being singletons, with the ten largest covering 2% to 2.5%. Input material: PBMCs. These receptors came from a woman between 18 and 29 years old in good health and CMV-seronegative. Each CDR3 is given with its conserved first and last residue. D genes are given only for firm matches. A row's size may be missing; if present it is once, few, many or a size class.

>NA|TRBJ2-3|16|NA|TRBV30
CAWSSPFLAGTDTQYF
TGTGCCTGGAGTTCCCCTTTCTTAGCTGGCACAGATACGCAGTATTTT
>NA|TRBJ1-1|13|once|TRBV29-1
CSVAPDWNTEAFF
TGCAGCGTGGCCCCCGACTGGAACACTGAAGCTTTCTTT
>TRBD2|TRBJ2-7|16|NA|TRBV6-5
CASSYFSPLAGYEQYF
TGTGCCAGCAGTTATTTCAGTCCCCTAGCGGGGTACGAGCAGTACTTC
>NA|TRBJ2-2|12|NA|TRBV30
CAWTRGPGELFF
TGTGCCTGGACCCGTGGGCCCGGGGAGCTGTTTTTT
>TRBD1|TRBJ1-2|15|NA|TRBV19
CASGSLGQGGWGYTF
TGTGCCAGCGGGAGTCTCGGACAGGGCGGTTGGGGCTACACCTTC
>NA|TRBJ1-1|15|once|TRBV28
CASNQAGGSHTEAFF
TGTGCCAGCAACCAGGCGGGGGGATCTCACACTGAAGCTTTCTTT
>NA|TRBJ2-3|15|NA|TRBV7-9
CASTPSARGRDTQYF
TGTGCCAGCACCCCGTCCGCGCGGGGGCGGGATACGCAGTATTTT
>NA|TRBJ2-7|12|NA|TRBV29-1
CSVAVSHYEQYF
TGCAGCGTTGCCGTTAGCCACTACGAGCAGTACTTC
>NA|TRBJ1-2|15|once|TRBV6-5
CASSYRGGGDYGYTF
TGTGCCAGCAGTTACCGGGGGGGTGGCGACTATGGCTACACCTTC
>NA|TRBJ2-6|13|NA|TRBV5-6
CASSLGRANVLTF
TGTGCCAGCAGCCTCGGGAGGGCCAACGTCCTGACTTTC
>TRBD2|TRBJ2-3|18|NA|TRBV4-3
CASSQAWTSGGEADTQYF
TGCGCCAGCAGCCAAGCCTGGACTAGCGGGGGGGAGGCAGATACGCAGTATTTT
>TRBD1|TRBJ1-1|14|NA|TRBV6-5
CASSPTRGHTEAFF
TGTGCCAGCAGTCCTACCAGGGGGCACACTGAAGCTTTCTTT
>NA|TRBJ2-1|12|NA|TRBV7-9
CASRMASNEQFF
TGTGCCAGCAGAATGGCCAGCAATGAGCAGTTCTTC
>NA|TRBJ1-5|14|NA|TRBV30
CAWSLYVSNQPQHF
TGTGCCTGGAGTCTCTACGTTAGCAATCAGCCCCAGCATTTT
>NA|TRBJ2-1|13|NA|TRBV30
CAWSQLRYNEQFF
TGTGCCTGGAGCCAGTTGCGGTACAATGAGCAGTTCTTC
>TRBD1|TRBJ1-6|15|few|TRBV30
CARTEGTGIYSPLHF
TGTGCCCGAACAGAAGGGACAGGGATTTATTCACCCCTCCACTTT
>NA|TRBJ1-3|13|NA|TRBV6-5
CASSYAPGDTIYF
TGTGCCAGCAGTTACGCTCCCGGTGACACCATATATTTT
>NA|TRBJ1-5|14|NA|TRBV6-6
CASSYLGLDQPQHF
TGTGCCAGCAGTTACTTGGGGCTGGATCAGCCCCAGCATTTT
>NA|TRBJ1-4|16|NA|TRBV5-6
CASSLSGDATNEKLFF
TGTGCCAGCAGCTTGTCGGGGGACGCAACTAATGAAAAACTGTTTTTT
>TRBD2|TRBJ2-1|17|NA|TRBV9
CASSMRVAGGPLNEQFF
TGTGCCAGCAGCATGAGGGTAGCGGGGGGGCCGTTAAATGAGCAGTTCTTC
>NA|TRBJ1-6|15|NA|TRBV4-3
CASSQETGFNSPLHF
TGCGCCAGCAGCCAAGAGACAGGTTTTAATTCACCCCTCCACTTT
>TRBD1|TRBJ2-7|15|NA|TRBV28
CASSLVGTGDHEQYF
TGTGCCAGCAGTTTAGTGGGGACAGGGGACCACGAGCAGTACTTC
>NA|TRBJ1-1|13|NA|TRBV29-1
CSVERGGNTEAFF
TGCAGCGTTGAAAGGGGCGGGAACACTGAAGCTTTCTTT
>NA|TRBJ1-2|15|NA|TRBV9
CASSRRGAVPYGYTF
TGTGCCAGCAGCCGACGGGGGGCAGTTCCCTATGGCTACACCTTC